This record covers a single TCR beta chain. Recruited during active infection, patients (from Seattle) were subsequently followed longitudinally. This specimen comes from a study of blood T cell repertoires in COVID-19. At the level of the study: Specimens from acute and convalescent COVID-19 originated in the United States, Italy and Spain. The analysed material was cDNA or gDNA that came from T cells, B-cell-depleted T cells, or PBMCs.

Measured with immunoSEQ multiplex PCR; TCRdb has only the in-frame clones, and not every one. The repertoire holds about 180,000 clones, with about 87% as singletons. This clonotype was obtained from a woman in her 70s with COVID-19, enrolled during active disease. The source material was peripheral blood.

The CDR3, as DNA: TGTGCCAGCAGCCCAGACCCGAGGGCAGAGACCCAGTACTTC. This codes for CASSPDPRAETQYF. This chain joins TRBV11-3 and TRBJ2-5, with D possibly being TRBD2 (5 bases). The V end was cut by 5 bases, the J end by 4 bases, with 14 bases between. CDR3 length: 14 amino acids. The V gene's germline CDR1 is SGHNT and CDR2 YENEEA.